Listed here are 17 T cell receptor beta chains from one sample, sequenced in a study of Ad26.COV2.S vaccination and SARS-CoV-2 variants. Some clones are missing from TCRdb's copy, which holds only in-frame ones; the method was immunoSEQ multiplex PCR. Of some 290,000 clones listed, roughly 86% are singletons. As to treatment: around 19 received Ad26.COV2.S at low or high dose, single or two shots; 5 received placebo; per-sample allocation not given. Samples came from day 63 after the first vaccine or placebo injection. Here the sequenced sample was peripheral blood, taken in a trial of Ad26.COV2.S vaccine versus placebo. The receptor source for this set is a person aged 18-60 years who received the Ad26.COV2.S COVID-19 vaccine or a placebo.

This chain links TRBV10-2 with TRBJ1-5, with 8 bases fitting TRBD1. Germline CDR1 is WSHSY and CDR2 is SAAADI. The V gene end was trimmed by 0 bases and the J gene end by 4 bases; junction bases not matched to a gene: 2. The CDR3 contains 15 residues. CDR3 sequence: CASSESRQGNQPQHF. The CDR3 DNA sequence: TGCGCCAGCAGTGAGTCTCGACAGGGGAATCAGCCCCAGCATTTT.

Here the CDR3 DNA reads TGTGCCAGCAGCTCCGCCGGGGGCCCCTCTCAGCAGTACTTC. This sequence encodes CASSSAGGPSQQYF. V usage is TRBV7-6 and J usage is TRBJ2-7, with D perhaps given as TRBD1 or TRBD2 (6 bases each). This CDR3 region has 14 residues. Trimming took off 4 bases at V and 8 bases at J, with 18 bases between the two ends. Germline V gives CDR1 SGHVS, CDR2 FNYEAQ. The entire variable domain, with the rest obtained from reference TRBV7-6 and TRBJ2-7, is as follows: GAGVSQSPRYKVTKRGQDVALRCDPISGHVSLYWYRQALGQGPEFLTYFNYEAQQDKSGLPNDRFSAERPEGSISTLTIQRTEQRDSAMYRCASSSAGGPSQQYFGPGTRLTVT.

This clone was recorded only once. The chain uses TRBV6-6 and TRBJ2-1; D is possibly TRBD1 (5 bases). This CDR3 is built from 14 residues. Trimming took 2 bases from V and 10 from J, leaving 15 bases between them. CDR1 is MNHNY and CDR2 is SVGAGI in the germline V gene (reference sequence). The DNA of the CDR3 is TGTGCCAGCAGTTACCAGACAGCAACCCTGGAGCAGTTCTTC. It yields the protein CASSYQTATLEQFF.

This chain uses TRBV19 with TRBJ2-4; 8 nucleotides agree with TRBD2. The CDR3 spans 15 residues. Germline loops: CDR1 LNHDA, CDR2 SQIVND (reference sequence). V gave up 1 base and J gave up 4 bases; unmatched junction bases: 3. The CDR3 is CASSIGRGEKNIQYF. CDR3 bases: TGTGCCAGTAGTATAGGGCGGGGGGAAAAAAACATTCAGTACTTC.

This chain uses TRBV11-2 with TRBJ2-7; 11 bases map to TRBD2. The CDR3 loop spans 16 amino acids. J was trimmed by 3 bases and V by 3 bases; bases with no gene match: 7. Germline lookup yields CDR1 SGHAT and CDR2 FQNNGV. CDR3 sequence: CASSFLLAGGHYEQYF. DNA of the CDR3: TGTGCCAGCAGCTTCCTTCTAGCGGGGGGACACTACGAGCAGTACTTC.

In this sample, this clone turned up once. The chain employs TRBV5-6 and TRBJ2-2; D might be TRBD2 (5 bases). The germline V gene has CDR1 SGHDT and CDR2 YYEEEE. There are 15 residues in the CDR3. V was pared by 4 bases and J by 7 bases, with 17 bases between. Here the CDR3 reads CASSRGGGRGGELFF. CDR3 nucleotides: TGTGCCAGCAGCCGCGGAGGTGGACGGGGCGGGGAGCTGTTTTTT.

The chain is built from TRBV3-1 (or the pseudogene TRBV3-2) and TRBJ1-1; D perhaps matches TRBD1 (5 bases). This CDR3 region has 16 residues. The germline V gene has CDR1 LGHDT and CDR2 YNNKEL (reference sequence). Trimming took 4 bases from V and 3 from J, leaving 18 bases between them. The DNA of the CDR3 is TGTGCCAGCAGCCCGGCCGGGGCCTTAAGGGACACTGAAGCTTTCTTT. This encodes CASSPAGALRDTEAFF.

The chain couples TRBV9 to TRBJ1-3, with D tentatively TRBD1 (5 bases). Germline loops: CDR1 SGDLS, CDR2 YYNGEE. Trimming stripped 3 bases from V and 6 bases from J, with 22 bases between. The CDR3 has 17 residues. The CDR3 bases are TGTGCCAGCAGCGGGGGGGTTGCCACTTTCAGAGAAAACACCATATATTTT. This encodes CASSGGVATFRENTIYF. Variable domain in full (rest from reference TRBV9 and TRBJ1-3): DSGVTQTPKHLITATGQRVTLRCSPRSGDLSVYWYQQSLDQGLQFLIQYYNGEERAKGNILERFSAQQFPDLHSELNLSSLELGDSALYFCASSGGVATFRENTIYFGEGSWLTVV.

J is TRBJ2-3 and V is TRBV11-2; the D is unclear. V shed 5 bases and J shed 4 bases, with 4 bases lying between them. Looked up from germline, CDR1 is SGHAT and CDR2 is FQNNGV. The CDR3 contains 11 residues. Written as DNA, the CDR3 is TGTGCCAGCAGCCAGGCAGATACGCAGTATTTT. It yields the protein CASSQADTQYF.

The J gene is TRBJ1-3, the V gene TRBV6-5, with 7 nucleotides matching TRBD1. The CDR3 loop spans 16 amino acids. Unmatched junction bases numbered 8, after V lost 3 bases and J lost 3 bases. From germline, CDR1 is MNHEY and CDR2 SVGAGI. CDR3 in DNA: TGTGCCAGCAGTTATAGGAGGGGGCGCGGTGGAAACACCATATATTTT. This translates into CASSYRRGRGGNTIYF.

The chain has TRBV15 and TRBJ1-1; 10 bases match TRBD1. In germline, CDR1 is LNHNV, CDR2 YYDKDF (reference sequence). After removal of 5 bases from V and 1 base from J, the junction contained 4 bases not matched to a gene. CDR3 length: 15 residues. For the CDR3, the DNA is TGTGCCACCAGCGGAGGGGACAGGGGGAACACTGAAGCTTTCTTT. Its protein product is CATSGGDRGNTEAFF.

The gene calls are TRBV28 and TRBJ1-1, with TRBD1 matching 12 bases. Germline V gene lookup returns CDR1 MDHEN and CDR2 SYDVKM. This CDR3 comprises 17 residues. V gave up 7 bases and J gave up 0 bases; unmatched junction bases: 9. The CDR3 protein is CASTPGDRGPMNTEAFF. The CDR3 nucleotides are TGTGCCAGCACCCCTGGGGACAGGGGGCCTATGAACACTGAAGCTTTCTTT.

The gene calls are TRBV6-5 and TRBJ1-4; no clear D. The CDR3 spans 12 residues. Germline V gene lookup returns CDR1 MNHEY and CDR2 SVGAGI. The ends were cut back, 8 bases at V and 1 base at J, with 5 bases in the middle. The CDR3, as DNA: TGTGCCAGCGGAATAACTAATGAAAAACTGTTTTTT. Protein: CASGITNEKLFF.

CDR3 residues: CASNFAGTSGGVLNEQFF. CDR3 bases: TGTGCCAGCAATTTCGCCGGGACTAGCGGGGGGGTTTTGAATGAGCAGTTCTTC. This chain connects TRBV14 to TRBJ2-1; TRBD2 agrees at 16 bases. V trimming: 7 bases; J trimming: 7 bases; junction bases outside the gene matches: 13. Germline CDR1 reads SGHDN; CDR2 reads FVKESK. This CDR3 is 18 amino acids long.

CDR3 sequence reads: CASSLFRGTSGVEQYF. CDR3 nucleotide sequence: TGTGCCAGCAGTCTATTCAGAGGAACTAGCGGGGTCGAGCAGTACTTC. V usage is TRBV5-4 and J usage is TRBJ2-7; TRBD2 agrees at 10 bases. The CDR3 spans 16 residues. In germline, CDR1 is SGHNT, CDR2 YYREEE (reference sequence). J lost 6 bases, V lost 5 bases, and 14 bases had no gene match.

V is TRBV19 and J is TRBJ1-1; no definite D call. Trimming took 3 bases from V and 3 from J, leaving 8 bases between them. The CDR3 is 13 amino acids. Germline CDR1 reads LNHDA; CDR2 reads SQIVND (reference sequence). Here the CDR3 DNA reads TGTGCCAGTAGTATTGTACAGTACACTGAAGCTTTCTTT. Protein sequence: CASSIVQYTEAFF.

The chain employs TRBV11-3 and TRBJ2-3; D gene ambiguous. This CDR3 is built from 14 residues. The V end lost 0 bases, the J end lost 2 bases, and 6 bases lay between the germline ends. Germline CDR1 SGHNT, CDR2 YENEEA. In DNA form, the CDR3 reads TGTGCCAGCAGCTTAGACAGTTACACAGATACGCAGTATTTT. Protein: CASSLDSYTDTQYF.